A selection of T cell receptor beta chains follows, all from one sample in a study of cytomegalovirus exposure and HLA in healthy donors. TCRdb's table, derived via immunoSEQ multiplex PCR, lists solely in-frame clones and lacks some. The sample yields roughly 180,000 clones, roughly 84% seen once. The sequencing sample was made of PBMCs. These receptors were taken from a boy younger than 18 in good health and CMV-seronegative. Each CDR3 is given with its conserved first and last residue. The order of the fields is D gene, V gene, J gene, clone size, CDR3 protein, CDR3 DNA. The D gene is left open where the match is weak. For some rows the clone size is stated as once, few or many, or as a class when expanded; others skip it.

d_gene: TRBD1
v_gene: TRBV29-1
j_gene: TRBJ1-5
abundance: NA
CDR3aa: CSVSFTTGRNQPQHF
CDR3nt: TGCAGCGTCTCATTTACGACAGGGCGAAATCAGCCCCAGCATTTT

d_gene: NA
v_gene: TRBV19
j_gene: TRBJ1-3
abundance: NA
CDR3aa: CASYGVPLGGNTIYF
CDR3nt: TGTGCCTCTTACGGGGTGCCATTAGGTGGAAACACCATATATTTT

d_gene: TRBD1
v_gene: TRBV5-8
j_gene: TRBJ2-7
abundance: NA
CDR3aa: CASSLRQGVSYEQYF
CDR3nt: TGTGCCAGCAGCTTGCGACAGGGTGTGTCCTACGAGCAGTACTTC

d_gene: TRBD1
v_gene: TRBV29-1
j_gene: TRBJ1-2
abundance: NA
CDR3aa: CSVVGGQREYGYTF
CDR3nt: TGCAGCGTTGTAGGGGGCCAACGAGAGTATGGCTACACCTTC

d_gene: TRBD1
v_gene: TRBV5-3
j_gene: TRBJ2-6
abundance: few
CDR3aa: CARSPYDRGLAGANVLTF
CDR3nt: TGTGCCAGAAGCCCCTATGACAGGGGACTCGCTGGGGCCAACGTCCTGACTTTC

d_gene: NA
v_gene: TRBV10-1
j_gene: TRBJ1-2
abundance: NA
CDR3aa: CASSEGGPYGYTF
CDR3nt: TGCGCCAGCAGTGAAGGAGGTCCCTATGGCTACACCTTC

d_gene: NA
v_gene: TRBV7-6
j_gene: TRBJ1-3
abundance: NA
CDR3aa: CASSHSQAVSAGVGNTIYF
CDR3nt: TGTGCCAGCAGCCACTCCCAGGCGGTCAGTGCGGGAGTTGGAAACACCATATATTTT

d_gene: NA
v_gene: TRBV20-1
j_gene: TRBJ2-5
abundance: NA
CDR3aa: CSAVLQETQYF
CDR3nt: TGCAGTGCTGTCCTTCAAGAGACCCAGTACTTC

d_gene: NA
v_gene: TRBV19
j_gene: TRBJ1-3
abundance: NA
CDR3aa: CASSIDIGNTIYF
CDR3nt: TGTGCCAGTAGTATCGACATTGGAAACACCATATATTTT

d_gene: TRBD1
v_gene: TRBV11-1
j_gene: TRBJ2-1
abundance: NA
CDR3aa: CASSGQAPLGNEQFF
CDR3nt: TGTGCCAGCAGCGGACAGGCCCCTCTGGGCAATGAGCAGTTCTTC

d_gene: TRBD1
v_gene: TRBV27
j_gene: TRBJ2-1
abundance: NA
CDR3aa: CASSAHRGLSNEQFF
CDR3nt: TGTGCCAGCAGTGCACACAGGGGGCTTAGCAATGAGCAGTTCTTC

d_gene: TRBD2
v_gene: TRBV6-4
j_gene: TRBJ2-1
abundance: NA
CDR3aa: CASSETSGSKDEQFF
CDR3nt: TGTGCCAGCAGCGAGACTAGCGGGAGTAAGGATGAGCAGTTCTTC

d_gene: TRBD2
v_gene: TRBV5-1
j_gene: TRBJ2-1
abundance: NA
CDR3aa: CASSLTGGYYNEQFF
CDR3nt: TGCGCCAGCAGCTTGACGGGAGGGTATTACAATGAGCAGTTCTTC

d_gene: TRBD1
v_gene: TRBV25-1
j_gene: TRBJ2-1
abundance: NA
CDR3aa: CASSEAGTAYNEQFF
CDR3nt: TGTGCCAGCAGTGAAGCCGGGACAGCCTACAATGAGCAGTTCTTC

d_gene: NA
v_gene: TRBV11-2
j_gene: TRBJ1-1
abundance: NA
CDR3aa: CASSLSLNTEAFF
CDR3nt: TGTGCTAGCAGCTTGTCGTTGAACACTGAAGCTTTCTTT

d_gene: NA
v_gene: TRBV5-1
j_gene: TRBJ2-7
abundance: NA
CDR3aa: CASSNAAGLHYEQYF
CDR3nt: TGCGCCAGCAGTAATGCAGCGGGCTTACACTACGAGCAGTACTTC

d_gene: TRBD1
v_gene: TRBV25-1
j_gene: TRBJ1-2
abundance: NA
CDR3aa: CASSAPGGVGYGYTF
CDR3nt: TGTGCCAGCAGTGCACCAGGGGGTGTGGGCTATGGCTACACCTTC

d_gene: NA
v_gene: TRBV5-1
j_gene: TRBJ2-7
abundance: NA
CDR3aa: CASSDSPSYEQYF
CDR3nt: TGCGCCAGCAGCGATAGTCCGTCCTACGAGCAGTACTTC

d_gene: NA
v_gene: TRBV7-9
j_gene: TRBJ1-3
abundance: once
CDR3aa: CASRSGEVTTSWDTIYF
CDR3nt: TGTGCCAGCCGATCGGGGGAGGTTACAACCAGCTGGGACACCATATATTTT

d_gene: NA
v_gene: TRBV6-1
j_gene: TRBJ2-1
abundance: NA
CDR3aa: CASSEDGNEQFF
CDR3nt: TGTGCCAGCAGTGAAGACGGGAATGAGCAGTTCTTC

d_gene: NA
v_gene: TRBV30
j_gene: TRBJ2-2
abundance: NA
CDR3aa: CAWSSLGVGTGELFF
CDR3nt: TGTGCCTGGAGTTCTCTAGGGGTAGGCACCGGGGAGCTGTTTTTT

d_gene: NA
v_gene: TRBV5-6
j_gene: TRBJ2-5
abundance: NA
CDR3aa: CASSLVKGDTRIETQYF
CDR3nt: TGTGCCAGCAGCTTGGTGAAGGGGGACACCCGCATAGAGACCCAGTACTTC

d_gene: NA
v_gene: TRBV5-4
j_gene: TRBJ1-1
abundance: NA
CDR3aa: CASSLTELNTEAFF
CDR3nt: TGTGCCAGCAGCTTGACAGAATTGAACACTGAAGCTTTCTTT

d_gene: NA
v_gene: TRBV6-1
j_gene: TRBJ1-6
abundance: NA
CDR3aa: CASSGVGGKDSPLHF
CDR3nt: TGTGCCAGCAGTGGGGTTGGGGGCAAGGATTCACCCCTCCACTTT

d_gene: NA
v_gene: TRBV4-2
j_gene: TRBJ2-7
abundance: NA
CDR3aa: CASSQERLGGTYEQYF
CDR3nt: TGTGCCAGCAGCCAAGAGAGGTTGGGGGGTACCTACGAGCAGTACTTC

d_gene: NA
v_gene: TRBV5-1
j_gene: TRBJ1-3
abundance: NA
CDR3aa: CASTLSPQGSGNTIYF
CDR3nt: TGCGCCAGCACTCTTTCACCACAGGGCTCTGGAAACACCATATATTTT

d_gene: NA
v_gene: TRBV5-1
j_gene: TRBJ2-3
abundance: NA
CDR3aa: CASSLSGKTSDTQYF
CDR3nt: TGCGCCAGCAGCTTATCAGGGAAAACTTCAGATACGCAGTATTTT

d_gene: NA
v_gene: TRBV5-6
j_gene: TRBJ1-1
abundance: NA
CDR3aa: CASRFGGVNTEAFF
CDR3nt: TGTGCCAGCAGATTCGGAGGGGTTAACACTGAAGCTTTCTTT

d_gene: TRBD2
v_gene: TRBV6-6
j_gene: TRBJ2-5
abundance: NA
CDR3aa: CASSYVAGNKQETQYF
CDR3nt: TGTGCCAGCAGTTACGTAGCGGGAAATAAACAAGAGACCCAGTACTTC

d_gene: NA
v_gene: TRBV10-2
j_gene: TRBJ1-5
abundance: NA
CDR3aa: CATKDRNSNQPQHF
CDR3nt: TGCGCCACCAAGGACAGAAATAGCAATCAGCCCCAGCATTTT

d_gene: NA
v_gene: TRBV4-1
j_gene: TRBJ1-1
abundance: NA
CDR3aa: CASSHRILGLGSGTEAFF
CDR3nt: TGCGCCAGCAGCCATCGGATCCTAGGTCTCGGGTCGGGCACTGAAGCTTTCTTT

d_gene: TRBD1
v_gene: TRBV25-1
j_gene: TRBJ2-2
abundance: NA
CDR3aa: CASRAGGPGELFF
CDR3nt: TGTGCCAGCAGGGCAGGGGGCCCCGGGGAGCTGTTTTTT

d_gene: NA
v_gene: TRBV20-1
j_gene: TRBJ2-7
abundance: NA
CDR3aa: CSARAGWEQYF
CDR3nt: TGCAGTGCTAGAGCTGGCTGGGAGCAGTACTTC

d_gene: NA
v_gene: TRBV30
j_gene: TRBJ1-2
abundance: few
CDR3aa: CAWTGPIYGYTF
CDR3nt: TGTGCCTGGACCGGTCCTATCTATGGCTACACCTTC

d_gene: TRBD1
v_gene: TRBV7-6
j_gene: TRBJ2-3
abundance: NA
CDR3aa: CASSLATAGTGLTDTQYF
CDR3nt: TGTGCCAGCAGCTTAGCGACAGCCGGGACAGGGCTCACAGATACGCAGTATTTT

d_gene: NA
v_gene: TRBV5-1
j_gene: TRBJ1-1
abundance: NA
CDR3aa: CASSLTESYTEAFF
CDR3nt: TGCGCCAGCAGCTTGACAGAAAGTTACACTGAAGCTTTCTTT

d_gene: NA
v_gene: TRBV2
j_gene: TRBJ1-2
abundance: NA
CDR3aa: CASSDGGVFYGYTF
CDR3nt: TGTGCCAGCAGTGATGGTGGAGTCTTCTATGGCTACACCTTC